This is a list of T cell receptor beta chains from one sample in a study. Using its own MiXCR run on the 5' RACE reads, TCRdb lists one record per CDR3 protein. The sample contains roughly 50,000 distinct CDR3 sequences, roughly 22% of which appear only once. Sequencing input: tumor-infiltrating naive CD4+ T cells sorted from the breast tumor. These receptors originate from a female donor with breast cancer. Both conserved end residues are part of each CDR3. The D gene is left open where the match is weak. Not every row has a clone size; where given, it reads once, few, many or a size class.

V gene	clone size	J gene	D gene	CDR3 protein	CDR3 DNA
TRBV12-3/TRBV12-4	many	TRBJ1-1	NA	CASKTGILRTEAFF	TGTGCCAGCAAAACAGGGATATTAAGAACTGAAGCTTTCTTT
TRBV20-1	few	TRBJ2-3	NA	CSARDERGTDTQYF	TGCAGTGCTAGAGACGAGCGGGGCACAGATACGCAGTATTTT
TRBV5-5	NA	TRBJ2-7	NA	CASSPRVTYEQYF	TGTGCCAGCAGCCCTAGGGTTACCTACGAGCAGTACTTC
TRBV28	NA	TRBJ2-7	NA	CASSVTAGPRYEQYF	TGTGCCAGCAGTGTAACCGCGGGACCCCGGTACGAGCAGTACTTC
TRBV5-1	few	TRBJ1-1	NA	CASSSITGTTEAFF	TGCGCCAGCAGCTCTATTACAGGGACCACTGAAGCTTTCTTT
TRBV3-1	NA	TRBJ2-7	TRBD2	CASSQDTTGGEQYF	TGTGCCAGCAGCCAAGATACAACGGGGGGCGAGCAGTACTTC
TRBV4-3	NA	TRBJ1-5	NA	CASSQAIYSNQPQHF	TGCGCCAGCAGCCAAGCCATCTATAGCAATCAGCCCCAGCATTTT
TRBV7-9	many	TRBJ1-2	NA	CASSLGNNYGYTF	TGTGCCAGCAGTTTAGGGAATAACTATGGCTACACCTTC
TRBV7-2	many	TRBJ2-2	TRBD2	CASSASGAGTGELFF	TGTGCCAGCAGCGCGAGCGGGGCGGGAACCGGGGAGCTGTTTTTT
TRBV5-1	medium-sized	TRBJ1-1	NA	CASSLRWDTEAFF	TGCGCCAGCAGCTTACGGTGGGACACTGAAGCTTTCTTT
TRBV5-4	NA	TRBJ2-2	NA	CASSLKGQGLTGELFF	TGTGCCAGCAGCTTAAAGGGGCAGGGTTTGACCGGGGAGCTGTTTTTT